A single T cell receptor beta chain is shown here with its context. The antigen remains undetermined. Using immunoSEQ multiplex PCR, the repertoire was profiled, and TCRdb retains in-frame clones only, with some absent. The sample has around 140,000 clones, 93% seen once. The data originate from a study of T cell responses to AZD1222 COVID-19 vaccine. The CDR3 spans 15 residues. Germline V gives CDR1 KGHDR, CDR2 SFDVKD. Trimming removed 4 bases from V and 1 base from J; junction bases left unmatched: 3. Study results and caveats: A reported finding is that nearly half of spike-specific TCRs target unmutated variant regions. Of the AZD1222 recipients, only 5 to 7 were seropositive at baseline. Across spike, vaccine-associated CD4 TCRs were found, dominant at 160-218 and 743-854.

Sequenced here: peripheral blood, sampled after recovery from COVID-19. The origin of this receptor is an adult who had recovered from COVID-19. The gene calls are TRBV24-1 and TRBJ1-2; 9 nucleotides match TRBD1. The CDR3 protein is CATSDPGQGNYGYTF. The CDR3 DNA follows: TGTGCCACCAGTGACCCGGGACAGGGTAACTATGGCTACACCTTC.